This T cell receptor (beta chain) comes out of a study of identical twins. Study-level findings and limits: Out-of-frame alpha sequences common to twins exhibited an excess of low generation probability.

MiXCR, run by TCRdb on the 5' RACE reads, gives a single entry per CDR3 protein. The sample lists 1.5 million to 2 million distinct CDR3 sequences, about 31% occurring once. This clonotype has only a few counts. No antigen is known for it. The donor group consisted entirely of healthy Caucasians. The CDR3 is made up of 16 amino acids. Germline V CDR1 and CDR2: LNHNV, YYDKDF (reference sequence). Trimming pared 0 bases from V and 4 bases from J, leaving 12 bases between. The sequencing input was cord blood. The sequence was obtained from a newborn girl in good health. The chain is built from TRBV15 and TRBJ1-4; no reliable D call. The CDR3 protein is CATSRDLRQLNEKLFF. CDR3 nucleotide sequence: TGTGCCACCAGCAGAGATCTGAGGCAGCTTAATGAAAAACTGTTTTTT. The complete variable domain, with remaining parts taken from reference TRBV15 and TRBJ1-4, reads DAMVIQNPRYQVTQFGKPVTLSCSQTLNHNVMYWYQQKSSQAPKLLFHYYDKDFNNEADTPDNFQSRRPNTSFCFLDIRSPGLGDTAMYLCATSRDLRQLNEKLFFGSGTQLSVL.